This T cell receptor (beta chain) was observed in a study of shared clonotypes between healthy human individuals. Study-wide background: Donors had three CD4 naive, three CD4 memory, two CD8 naive and one CD8 memory plate apiece. Notes on the study in general: Naive subsets generally exceeded memory subsets in estimated richness.

Assay used: immunoSEQ multiplex PCR; TCRdb lists only in-frame clones, some missing. This sample has around 2,000,000 clones, with approximately 94% found just once. The germline gives CDR1 MNHNS, CDR2 SASEGT. The CDR3 totals 13 residues. V lost 6 bases, J lost 2 bases, and 11 bases lay in between. CD8 cells classed as naive were CD45RO-negative and positively selected for CCR7, excluding terminally differentiated effector memory CD45RA+ cells. On this clone: Antigen unknown. Within the sample, other DNA sequences also encode this same CDR3.

Sequencing was carried out using naive CD8+ T cells sorted from blood. The V gene is TRBV6-1, the J gene TRBJ2-7; unclear D gene. This sequence originates from a man in his late teens or twenties in good health. CDR3 sequence: CASRDTATYEQYF. The CDR3 nucleotides are TGTGCCAGCAGAGACACAGCCACCTACGAGCAGTACTTC.